This TCR beta chain was sequenced for a study of T cells in Graves' hyperthyroidism and ophthalmopathy. Amplification of TCR beta CDR3 regions was performed using RNA transcripts as template. HTBI primers were used for first-round RT-PCR of the TCR CDR3. TCRdb independently ran MiXCR on the multiplex PCR reads; one entry per CDR3 protein. Of some 490,000 distinct CDR3 sequences listed, about 16% are singletons. General study results and limits: Expanded thyroid clonotypes (above 0.001) were mostly also found in blood. It was a median about 7.1 months before onset that the model predicted ophthalmopathy.

Lactation, pregnancy, other autoimmune disease or uncontrolled infection led to exclusion of patients. This clonotype was observed at least ten times. Its antigen is unknown. Germline V lookup: CDR1 MNHNS, CDR2 SASEGT. This CDR3 comprises 14 residues. The V end was cut by 5 bases, the J end by 7 bases, with 15 bases between. Sample: blood. The sequence was collected from a young woman with Graves' ophthalmopathy. The V gene is TRBV6-1, the J gene TRBJ2-1, with D possibly matching TRBD1 (7 bases). The CDR3 loop reads CASSYEAGGNEQFF. In nucleotides, the CDR3 is TGTGCCAGCAGTTACGAGGCAGGGGGGAATGAGCAGTTCTTC.